This T cell receptor (beta chain) appears in the sequencing data of a study of blood T cell repertoires in COVID-19. V dropped 8 bases and J dropped 1 base, with 8 bases sitting between them. The CDR3 runs to 12 residues. Per the germline V gene, CDR1 is MNHEY and CDR2 is SVGAGI. Assay: immunoSEQ multiplex PCR; the TCRdb copy retains only in-frame clones and omits some. The sample has 50,000 to 70,000 clones; around 76% are singletons. V usage is TRBV6-5 and J usage is TRBJ1-1; no reliable D call. The source material was peripheral blood. This sequence was found in a man in his fifties with active or convalescent COVID-19. The CDR3 spells CASSFRNTEAFF. In DNA form, the CDR3 reads TGTGCCAGCTCATTCAGGAACACTGAAGCTTTCTTT.